Listed here are 11 T cell receptor beta chains from one sample, sequenced in a study of shared clonotypes between healthy human individuals. TCRdb's table, derived via immunoSEQ multiplex PCR, lists solely in-frame clones and lacks some. The top ten clones hold more than 0.85% of a sample with about a million clones, 70% to 85% of them seen once. The source material was memory CD4+ T cells from PBMCs. As to subset: CD45RA-negative fraction. These receptors were taken from a man aged 18 to 29 in good health. Some clones in this sample may be carry-over from other donors' samples.

The chain recombines TRBV6-4 with TRBJ2-1, with 14 positions matching TRBD2. J was trimmed by 9 bases and V by 5 bases; bases with no gene match: 9. Germline V gene data show CDR1 as MRHNA and CDR2 as SNTAGT. This CDR3 is built from 16 residues. The CDR3 region has the DNA TGTGCCAGCAGTCCCCGGGGACTAGCGGGAGCGGGTGAGCAGTTCTTC. Translation gives CASSPRGLAGAGEQFF.

The chain has TRBV5-4 and TRBJ2-5; 8 bases are a match to TRBD1. The CDR3 has 14 residues. Germline V gives CDR1 SGHNT, CDR2 YYREEE (reference sequence). Losses at the gene ends were 3 bases for V and 0 bases for J; bases not matched to a gene: 1. CDR3 coding DNA: TGTGCCAGCAGCTCGGGACAGGACCAAGAGACCCAGTACTTC. Translated, it gives CASSSGQDQETQYF. Drawing the rest from reference TRBV5-4 and TRBJ2-5, the complete variable domain is ETGVTQSPTHLIKTRGQQVTLRCSSQSGHNTVSWYQQALGQGPQFIFQYYREEENGRGNFPPRFSGLQFPNYSSELNVNALELDDSALYLCASSSGQDQETQYFGPGTRLLVL.

J is TRBJ1-2 and V is TRBV18; TRBD1 matches 7 bases. CDR3 length: 14 amino acids. Germline V gene lookup returns CDR1 KGHSH and CDR2 LQKENI. With V trimmed by 7 bases and J by 4 bases, 9 bases remained unmatched. In nucleotides, the CDR3 is TGTGCCAGCTACGGGGACAGCCGACTCTATGGCTACACCTTC. It codes for CASYGDSRLYGYTF.

The V and J genes are TRBV10-3 and TRBJ2-7, with 9 bases lining up with TRBD1. Germline values: CDR1 ENHRY, CDR2 SYGVKD. J was trimmed by 6 bases and V by 10 bases; bases with no gene match: 10. The length of the CDR3 is 13 residues. In DNA, the CDR3 is TGTGCCACGCGGGACAGGGAGACTTCCGAGCAGTACTTC. It codes for CATRDRETSEQYF.

The V and J genes are TRBV11-2 and TRBJ2-5; no clear D. The V and J ends lost 1 base and 2 bases respectively, with 5 bases between them. The CDR3 runs 13 residues. CDR1 is SGHAT and CDR2 is FQNNGV in the germline V gene. Written as DNA, the CDR3 is TGTGCCAGCAGCTTAGCGGAGCAAGAGACCCAGTACTTC. Translation gives CASSLAEQETQYF.

This rearrangement joins TRBV14 to TRBJ2-1; 7 bases agree with TRBD2. Trimming cost V 0 bases and J 2 bases; bases outside gene matches: 1. This CDR3 contains 15 residues. The germline V gene encodes CDR1 SGHDN and CDR2 FVKESK. The CDR3 region has the DNA TGTGCCAGCAGCCAAGATCGGGGGGCCTACAATGAGCAGTTCTTC. Translating it yields CASSQDRGAYNEQFF.

This clone has more than one count but fewer than ten. The chain joins TRBV7-9 to TRBJ2-3; D tentatively reads TRBD1 or TRBD2 (5 bases each). V lost 5 bases, J lost 0 bases, and 12 bases lay in between. The germline CDR1 and CDR2 sequences are SEHNR and FQNEAQ (reference sequence). CDR3 length equals 15 residues. The CDR3 sequence: CASSRDGASTDTQYF. CDR3 in DNA: TGTGCCAGCAGCCGGGACGGAGCTAGCACAGATACGCAGTATTTT.

This clone was observed a single time. This sequence joins TRBV9 and TRBJ2-2; unclear D gene. Germline loops: CDR1 SGDLS, CDR2 YYNGEE. V dropped 0 bases and J dropped 6 bases, with 15 bases sitting between them. The CDR3 contains 16 residues. The CDR3 DNA follows: TGTGCCAGCAGCGTAGGCGGAAGCGCCTTGTCCGGGGAGCTGTTTTTT. Encoded protein: CASSVGGSALSGELFF.

The chain links TRBV30 to TRBJ1-6, with 11 bases matching TRBD1. V shed 2 bases and J 9 bases; nucleotides not matched to a gene: 3. Germline assignment: CDR1 GTSNPN and CDR2 SVGIG (reference sequence). This CDR3 contains 14 residues. CDR3 amino acids: CAWSHGTGGSPLHF. CDR3 in DNA: TGTGCCTGGAGTCACGGGACAGGGGGTTCACCCCTCCACTTT.

The chain couples TRBV7-2 to TRBJ1-2, with TRBD1 as a possible D gene (5 bases). V was clipped by 2 bases and J by 0 bases, with 10 bases between them. The germline V gene encodes CDR1 SGHTA and CDR2 FQGNSA. CDR3 length: 15 amino acids. CDR3 amino acids: CASSLRAGTNYGYTF. The CDR3 region has the DNA TGTGCCAGCAGCTTACGGGCAGGGACTAACTATGGCTACACCTTC.

The DNA for the CDR3 is TGTGCCAGCAGCACTCCTTCAAGCTCCTACGAGCAGTACTTC. Translating gives CASSTPSSSYEQYF. This sequence joins TRBV28 and TRBJ2-7; the D is unclear. Trimming took off 6 bases at V and 0 bases at J, with 12 bases between the two ends. CDR1 is MDHEN and CDR2 is SYDVKM in the germline V gene. This CDR3 comprises 14 residues.